This T cell receptor beta chain was observed in a study of blood T cell repertoires in COVID-19. On the study more broadly: Acute-phase and convalescent COVID-19 samples originated in the United States, Italy and Spain. Sources were T cells, B-cell-depleted T cells, or PBMCs; the material itself was cDNA or gDNA.

This clone has only one observation. Germline V gene sequence: CDR1 SGHRS, CDR2 YFSETQ. The CDR3 is made up of 16 amino acids. Germline trimming cut 4 bases from V and 0 bases from J; bases unmatched to any gene: 9. The authors' processing: Researchers report that nucleated cell counts were estimated from reference gene primer amplification. The method was immunoSEQ multiplex PCR; TCRdb's version includes in-frame clones alone and lacks a portion of them. That table is the source of V, J and clone size, and D and trimming were worked out from the DNA. The sample consists of tens of thousands of clones, 75% to 90% of them appearing once.

This sequence joins TRBV5-1 and TRBJ2-7, with TRBD2 matching over 8 bases. The sequencing input was peripheral blood. This receptor was identified in a human donor with active COVID-19. The donor label of this sample is uncertain. CDR3 nucleotides: TGCGCCAGCAGCCTGAGTAGAGCGGGGGCCTCCTACGAGCAGTACTTC. It yields the protein CASSLSRAGASYEQYF.